This T cell receptor beta chain stems from a study of vaccination effects on CD4 cells after COVID-19. About this clone itself: Its antigen is still unknown.

Using immunoSEQ multiplex PCR, the repertoire was profiled, and TCRdb retains in-frame clones only, with some absent. The table includes about 60,000 clones, roughly 76% detected once. The V gene end was trimmed by 8 bases and the J gene end by 2 bases; junction bases not matched to a gene: 4. The CDR3 loop spans 15 amino acids. Germline V gene sequence: CDR1 LNHNV, CDR2 YYDKDF (reference sequence). General study findings and limits: Nearly all vaccine-induced clones in healthy recipients recognized only SARS-CoV-2. Researchers reported few convalescent patients and no early post-infection timepoints in the study.

Expansion of antigen-specific CD4+ T cells with viral peptide pools was carried out by the ViraFEST assay before sequencing. Investigators separated out CD4+ T cells once 10 days of culture had passed. None of these healthy vaccinees had been infected with SARS-CoV-2 before vaccination. In the cultures, half the medium was exchanged for IL-2 medium on days 3 and 7. V is TRBV15 and J is TRBJ1-3; 12 bases match TRBD1. The receptor was derived from a human donor who received a COVID-19 vaccine. The sequencing used CD4+ T cells from PBMCs cultured with HCoV-229E spike peptides, collected before COVID-19 vaccination. This CDR3 reads CATSRDRGPGNTIYF. In DNA form, the CDR3 reads TGTGCCACCTCCAGGGACAGGGGGCCTGGAAACACCATATATTTT.